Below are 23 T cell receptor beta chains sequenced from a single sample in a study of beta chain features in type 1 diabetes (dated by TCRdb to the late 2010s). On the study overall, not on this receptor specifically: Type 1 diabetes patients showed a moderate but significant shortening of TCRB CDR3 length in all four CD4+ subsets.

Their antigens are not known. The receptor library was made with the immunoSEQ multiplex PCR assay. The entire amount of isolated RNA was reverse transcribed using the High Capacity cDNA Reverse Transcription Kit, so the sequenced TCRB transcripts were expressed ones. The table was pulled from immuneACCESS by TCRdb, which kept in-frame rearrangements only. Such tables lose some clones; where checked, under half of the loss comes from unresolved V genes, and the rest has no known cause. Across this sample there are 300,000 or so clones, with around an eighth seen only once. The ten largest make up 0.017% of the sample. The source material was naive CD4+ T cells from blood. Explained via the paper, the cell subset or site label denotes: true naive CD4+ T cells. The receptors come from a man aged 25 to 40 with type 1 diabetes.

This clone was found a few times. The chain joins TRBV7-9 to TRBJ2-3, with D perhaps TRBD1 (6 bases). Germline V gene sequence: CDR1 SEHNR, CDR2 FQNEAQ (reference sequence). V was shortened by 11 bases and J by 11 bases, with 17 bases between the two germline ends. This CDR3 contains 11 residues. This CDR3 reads CASTRQAGQYF. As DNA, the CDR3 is TGTGCCTCTACCCGACAGGCGGGGCAGTATTTT.

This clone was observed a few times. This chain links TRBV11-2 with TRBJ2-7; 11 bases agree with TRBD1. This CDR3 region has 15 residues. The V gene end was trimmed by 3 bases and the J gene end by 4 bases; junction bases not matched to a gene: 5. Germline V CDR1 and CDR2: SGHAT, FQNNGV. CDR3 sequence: CASSFGQGARYEQYF. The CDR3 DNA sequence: TGTGCCAGCAGCTTTGGACAGGGGGCGCGGTACGAGCAGTACTTC.

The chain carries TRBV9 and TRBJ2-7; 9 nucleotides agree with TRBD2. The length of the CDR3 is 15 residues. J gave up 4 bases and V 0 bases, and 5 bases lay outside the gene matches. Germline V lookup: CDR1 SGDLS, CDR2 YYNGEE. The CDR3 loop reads CASSVAGTSLYEQYF. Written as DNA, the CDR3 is TGTGCCAGCAGCGTAGCCGGGACTAGCTTATACGAGCAGTACTTC.

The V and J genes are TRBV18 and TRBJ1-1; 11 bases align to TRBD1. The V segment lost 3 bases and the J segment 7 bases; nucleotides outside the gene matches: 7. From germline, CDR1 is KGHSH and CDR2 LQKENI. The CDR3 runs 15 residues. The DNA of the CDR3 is TGTGCCAGCTCACCTCTCGGACAGGGGGCGAGTGAAGCTTTCTTT. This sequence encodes CASSPLGQGASEAFF.

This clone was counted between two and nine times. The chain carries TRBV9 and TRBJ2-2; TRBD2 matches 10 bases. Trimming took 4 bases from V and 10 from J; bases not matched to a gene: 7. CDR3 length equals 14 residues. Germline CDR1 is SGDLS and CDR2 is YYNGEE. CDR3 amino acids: CASSTRTSGQELFF. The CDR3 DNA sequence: TGTGCCAGCAGCACTCGGACTAGCGGTCAGGAGCTGTTTTTT.

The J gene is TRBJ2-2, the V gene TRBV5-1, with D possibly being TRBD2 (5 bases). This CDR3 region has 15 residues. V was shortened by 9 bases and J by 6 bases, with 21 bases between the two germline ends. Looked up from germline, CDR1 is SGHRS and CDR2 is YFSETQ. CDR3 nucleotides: TGCGCCACCCAGAGGGAGTCCACCGGAGCCGGGGAGCTGTTTTTT. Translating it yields CATQRESTGAGELFF.

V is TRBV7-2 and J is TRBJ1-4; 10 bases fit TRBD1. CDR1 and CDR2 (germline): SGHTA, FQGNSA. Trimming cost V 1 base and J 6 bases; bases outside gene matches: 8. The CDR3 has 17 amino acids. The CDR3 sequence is CASSLGVTGGADEKLFF. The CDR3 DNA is TGTGCCAGCAGCTTAGGAGTGACAGGGGGCGCGGATGAAAAACTGTTTTTT.

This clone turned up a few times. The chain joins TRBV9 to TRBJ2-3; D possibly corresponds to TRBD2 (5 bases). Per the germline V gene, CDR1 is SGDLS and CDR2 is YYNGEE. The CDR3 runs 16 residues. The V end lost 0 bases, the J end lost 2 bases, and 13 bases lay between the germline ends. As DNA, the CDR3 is TGTGCCAGCAGCGTAGCTTTGGGAGAACTCACAGATACGCAGTATTTT. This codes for CASSVALGELTDTQYF.

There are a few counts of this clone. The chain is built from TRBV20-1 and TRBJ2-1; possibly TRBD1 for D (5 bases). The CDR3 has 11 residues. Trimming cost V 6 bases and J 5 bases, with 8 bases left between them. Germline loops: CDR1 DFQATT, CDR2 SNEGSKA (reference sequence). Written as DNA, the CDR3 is TGCAGTGCCAAGGGGCACAATGAGCAGTTCTTC. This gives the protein CSAKGHNEQFF.

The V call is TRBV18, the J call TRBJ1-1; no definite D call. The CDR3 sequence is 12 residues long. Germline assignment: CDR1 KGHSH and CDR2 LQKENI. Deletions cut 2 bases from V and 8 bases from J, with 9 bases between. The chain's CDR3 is CASSPIPTEAFF. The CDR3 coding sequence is TGTGCCAGCTCACCAATTCCGACAGAAGCTTTCTTT.

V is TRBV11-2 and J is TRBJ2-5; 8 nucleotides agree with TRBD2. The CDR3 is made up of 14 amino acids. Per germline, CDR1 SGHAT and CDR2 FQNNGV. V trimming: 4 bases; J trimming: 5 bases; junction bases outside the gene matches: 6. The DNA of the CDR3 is TGTGCCAGCAGCTCCTTAGCGGGACGGGAGACCCAGTACTTC. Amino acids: CASSSLAGRETQYF.

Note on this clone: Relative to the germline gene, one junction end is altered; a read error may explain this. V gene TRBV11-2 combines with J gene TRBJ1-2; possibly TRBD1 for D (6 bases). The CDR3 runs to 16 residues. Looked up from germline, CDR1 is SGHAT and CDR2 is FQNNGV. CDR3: CASTLGGPRQDYGYTF. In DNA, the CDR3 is TGTGCCAGCACCTTAGGGGGGCCTAGACAAGACTATGGCTACACCTTC.

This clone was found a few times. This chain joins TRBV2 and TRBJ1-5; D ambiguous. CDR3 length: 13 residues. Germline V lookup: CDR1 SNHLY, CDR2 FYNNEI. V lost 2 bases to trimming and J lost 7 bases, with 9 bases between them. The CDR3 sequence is CASSEHLAQPQHF. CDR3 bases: TGTGCCAGCAGTGAACATTTAGCGCAGCCCCAGCATTTT.

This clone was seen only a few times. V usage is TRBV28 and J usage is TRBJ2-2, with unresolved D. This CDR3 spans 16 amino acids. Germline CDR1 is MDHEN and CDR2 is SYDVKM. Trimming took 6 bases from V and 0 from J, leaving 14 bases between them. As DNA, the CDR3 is TGTGCCAGCAGACCATATATCCAGGCGAACACCGGGGAGCTGTTTTTT. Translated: CASRPYIQANTGELFF. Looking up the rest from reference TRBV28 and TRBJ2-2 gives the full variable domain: DVKVTQSSRYLVKRTGEKVFLECVQDMDHENMFWYRQDPGLGLRLIYFSYDVKMKEKGDIPEGYSVSREKKERFSLILESASTNQTSMYLCASRPYIQANTGELFFGEGSRLTVL.

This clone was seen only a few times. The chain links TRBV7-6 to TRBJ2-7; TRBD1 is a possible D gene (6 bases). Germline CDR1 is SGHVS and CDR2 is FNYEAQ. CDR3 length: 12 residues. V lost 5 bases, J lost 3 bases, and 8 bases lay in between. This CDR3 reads CASSQDSYEQYF. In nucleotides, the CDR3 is TGTGCCAGCAGCCAGGACAGCTACGAGCAGTACTTC.

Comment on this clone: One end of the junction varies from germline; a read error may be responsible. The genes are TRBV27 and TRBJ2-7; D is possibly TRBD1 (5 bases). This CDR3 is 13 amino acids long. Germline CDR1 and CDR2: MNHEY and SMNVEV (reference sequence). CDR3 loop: CASSLGQGYGQYF. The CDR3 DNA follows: TGTGCCAGCAGTTTGGGCCAGGGCTACGGGCAGTACTTC.

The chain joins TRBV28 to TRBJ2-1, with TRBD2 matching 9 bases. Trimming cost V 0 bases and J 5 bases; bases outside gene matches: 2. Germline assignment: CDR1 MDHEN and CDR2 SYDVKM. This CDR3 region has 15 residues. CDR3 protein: CASSLWTSGNNEQFF. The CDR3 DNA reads TGTGCCAGCAGTTTATGGACTAGCGGTAACAATGAGCAGTTCTTC. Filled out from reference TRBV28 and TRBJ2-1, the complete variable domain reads DVKVTQSSRYLVKRTGEKVFLECVQDMDHENMFWYRQDPGLGLRLIYFSYDVKMKEKGDIPEGYSVSREKKERFSLILESASTNQTSMYLCASSLWTSGNNEQFFGPGTRLTVL.

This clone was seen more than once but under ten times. The CDR3 loop reads CAISESRERPQFF. The CDR3 DNA reads as TGTGCCATCAGTGAGTCGAGGGAGCGCCCGCAGTTCTTC. V gene TRBV10-3 combines with J gene TRBJ2-1, with a weak D call TRBD2 (5 bases). V was pared by 0 bases and J by 12 bases, with 12 bases between. This CDR3 is 13 amino acids long. Germline assignment: CDR1 ENHRY and CDR2 SYGVKD.

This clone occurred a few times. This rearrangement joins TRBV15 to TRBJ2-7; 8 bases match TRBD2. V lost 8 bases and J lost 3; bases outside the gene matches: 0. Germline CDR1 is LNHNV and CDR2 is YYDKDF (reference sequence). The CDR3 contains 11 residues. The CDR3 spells CATRGGYEQYF. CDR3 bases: TGTGCCACCCGGGGGGGCTACGAGCAGTACTTC.

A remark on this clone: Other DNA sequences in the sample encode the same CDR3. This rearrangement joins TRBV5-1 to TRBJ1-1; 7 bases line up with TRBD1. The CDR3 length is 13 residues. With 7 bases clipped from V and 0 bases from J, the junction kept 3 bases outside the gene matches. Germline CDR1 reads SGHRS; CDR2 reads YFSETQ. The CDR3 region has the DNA TGCGCCAGCGGGGGACAGATGAACACTGAAGCTTTCTTT. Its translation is CASGGQMNTEAFF.

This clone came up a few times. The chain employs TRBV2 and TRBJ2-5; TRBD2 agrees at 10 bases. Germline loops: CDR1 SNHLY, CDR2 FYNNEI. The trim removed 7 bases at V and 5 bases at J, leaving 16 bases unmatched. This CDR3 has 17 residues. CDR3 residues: CASKDGLAGVEGETQYF. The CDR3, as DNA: TGTGCCAGCAAAGATGGGCTAGCGGGAGTCGAGGGGGAGACCCAGTACTTC. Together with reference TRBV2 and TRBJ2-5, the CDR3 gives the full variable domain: EPEVTQTPSHQVTQMGQEVILRCVPISNHLYFYWYRQILGQKVEFLVSFYNNEISEKSEIFDDQFSVERPDGSNFTLKIRSTKLEDSAMYFCASKDGLAGVEGETQYFGPGTRLLVL.

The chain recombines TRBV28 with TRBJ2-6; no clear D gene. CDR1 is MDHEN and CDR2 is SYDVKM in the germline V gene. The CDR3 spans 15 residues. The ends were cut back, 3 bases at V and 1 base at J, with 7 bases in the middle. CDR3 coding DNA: TGTGCCAGCAGTTTTCCGTCTTCTGGGGCCAACGTCCTGACTTTC. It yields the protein CASSFPSSGANVLTF.

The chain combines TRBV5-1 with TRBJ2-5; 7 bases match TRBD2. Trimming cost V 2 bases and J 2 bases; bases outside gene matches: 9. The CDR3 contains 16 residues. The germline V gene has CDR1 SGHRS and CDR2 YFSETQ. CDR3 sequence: CASSFPSGTLQETQYF. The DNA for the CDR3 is TGCGCCAGCAGCTTCCCAAGCGGGACCCTTCAAGAGACCCAGTACTTC.